Following are 11 T cell receptor beta chains from one sample sequenced in a study of blood T cell repertoires in COVID-19. Profiled with immunoSEQ multiplex PCR; TCRdb holds only in-frame clones, not every one. The sample has 360,000 or so clones; 83% are singletons. The sample consisted of PBMCs or T cells enriched from blood (not recorded which). The source is a woman aged 45 to 65 who had recovered from COVID-19.

The V call is TRBV7-2, the J call TRBJ1-4; D may be TRBD1 (5 bases). Looked up from germline, CDR1 is SGHTA and CDR2 is FQGNSA. Trimming removed 4 bases from V and 1 base from J, with 10 bases in between. The CDR3 loop spans 15 amino acids. CDR3 coding DNA: TGTGCCAGCAGCTCCTCAGGGAAAACTAATGAAAAACTGTTTTTT. Translated: CASSSSGKTNEKLFF.

The rearrangement links TRBV30 to TRBJ1-1; D is undetermined. This CDR3 is built from 14 residues. V dropped 5 bases and J dropped 11 bases, with 24 bases sitting between them. Germline assignment: CDR1 GTSNPN and CDR2 SVGIG (reference sequence). The CDR3 reads CAWSRPGEHVWAFF. As DNA, the CDR3 is TGTGCCTGGTCGCGACCCGGGGAACACGTTTGGGCTTTCTTT.

CDR3 sequence (DNA): TGTGCCAGTAGTGCAGACAGGGCCGGCCGGGGCTACACCTTC. Its protein is CASSADRAGRGYTF. This chain joins TRBV19 and TRBJ1-2; 7 positions match TRBD1. V was clipped by 5 bases and J by 8 bases; unmatched bases: 11. The CDR3 length is 14 residues. Germline V gene lookup returns CDR1 LNHDA and CDR2 SQIVND (reference sequence). Using reference TRBV19 and TRBJ1-2 for the parts outside the CDR3, the full variable domain is DGGITQSPKYLFRKEGQNVTLSCEQNLNHDAMYWYRQDPGQGLRLIYYSQIVNDFQKGDIAEGYSVSREKKESFPLTVTSAQKNPTAFYLCASSADRAGRGYTFGSGTRLTVV.

The rearrangement joins TRBV30 to TRBJ1-1; 7 nucleotides agree with TRBD1. After removal of 4 bases from V and 7 bases from J, the junction contained 3 bases not matched to a gene. Germline CDR1 and CDR2: GTSNPN and SVGIG (reference sequence). This CDR3 comprises 11 residues. CDR3 in DNA: TGTGCCTGGAACGACAGGGATGAAGCTTTCTTT. It encodes CAWNDRDEAFF.

The chain uses TRBV6-4 and TRBJ2-1, with D possibly TRBD2 on 6 matching bases. The CDR3 length is 15 residues. Trimming stripped 3 bases from V and 4 bases from J, with 13 bases between. Germline V gene lookup returns CDR1 MRHNA and CDR2 SNTAGT. This chain's CDR3 is CASSEESGRYNEQFF. CDR3 bases: TGTGCCAGCAGTGAAGAAAGCGGGCGTTACAATGAGCAGTTCTTC.

CDR3 loop: CASSLGGRNSPLHF. DNA of the CDR3: TGTGCCAGCAGCTTAGGAGGGAGAAATTCACCCCTCCACTTT. This rearrangement joins TRBV7-2 to TRBJ1-6; D is unclear. Trimming removed 1 base at V and 7 bases at J, with 8 bases between. CDR3 size: 14 residues. Germline V gene lookup returns CDR1 SGHTA and CDR2 FQGNSA.

V usage is TRBV11-3 and J usage is TRBJ2-1, with 11 bases identical to TRBD1. Germline values: CDR1 SGHNT, CDR2 YENEEA. CDR3 size: 16 residues. The J segment lost 4 bases and the V segment lost 5 bases, leaving 7 bases of the junction unmatched. CDR3 region: CASSATGTGGYNEQFF. Here the CDR3 DNA reads TGTGCCAGCAGCGCGACCGGGACAGGGGGTTACAATGAGCAGTTCTTC.

The chain uses TRBV9 and TRBJ2-7; D is perhaps TRBD2 (5 bases). The V gene's germline CDR1 is SGDLS and CDR2 YYNGEE. The CDR3 loop spans 14 amino acids. The V end lost 6 bases, the J end lost 6 bases, and 19 bases lay between the germline ends. CDR3 in DNA: TGTGCCAGCACTAAAGGGCCTAGCACTCTCGAGCAGTACTTC. Translating gives CASTKGPSTLEQYF. Filled out from reference TRBV9 and TRBJ2-7, the complete variable domain reads DSGVTQTPKHLITATGQRVTLRCSPRSGDLSVYWYQQSLDQGLQFLIQYYNGEERAKGNILERFSAQQFPDLHSELNLSSLELGDSALYFCASTKGPSTLEQYFGPGTRLTVT.

This clone occurred a few times. This rearrangement joins TRBV27 to TRBJ1-2; TRBD1 is a possible D gene (6 bases). Germline values: CDR1 MNHEY, CDR2 SMNVEV (reference sequence). The germline V and J ends were trimmed by 6 bases and 8 bases, with 19 bases remaining between them. The CDR3 loop spans 14 amino acids. The CDR3 is CASSPSRDIGGYTF. CDR3 nucleotides: TGTGCCAGCAGCCCGTCCCGGGACATAGGGGGCTACACCTTC.

The genes are TRBV2 and TRBJ1-1; 9 bases are a match to TRBD1. This CDR3 has 17 amino acids. Germline CDR1 is SNHLY and CDR2 is FYNNEI. The ends lost 7 bases at V and 5 bases at J; junction bases unmatched: 17. CDR3 DNA: TGTGCCAGCAAATTGACGGGACAGGGTGATGGAGGAACTGAAGCTTTCTTT. Its translation: CASKLTGQGDGGTEAFF.

The chain employs TRBV5-1 and TRBJ1-3; D is undetermined. Looked up from germline, CDR1 is SGHRS and CDR2 is YFSETQ. Trimming removed 3 bases at V and 0 bases at J, with 13 bases between. The CDR3 consists of 16 residues. The CDR3 is CASSSQPSNSGNTIYF. CDR3 coding DNA: TGCGCCAGCAGCTCCCAACCCAGTAACTCTGGAAACACCATATATTTT.